One sample yielded the 24 T cell receptor beta chains listed below, sequenced in a study of OX40 agonist ivuxolimab in advanced cancers. Repertoires were generated with immunoSEQ multiplex PCR, while TCRdb's copy carries only in-frame clones and drops some. In the table there are around 83,000 clones, 91% of which are singletons. Source: CD4+ or CD8+ T cells sorted from blood, taken in a trial of the OX40 agonist ivuxolimab. The receptors stem from an adult with an advanced solid tumor such as melanoma, head and neck, liver or kidney cancer.

The chain is built from TRBV11-2 and TRBJ1-2; 8 bases agree with TRBD1. The CDR3 is 15 amino acids. Germline trimming cut 4 bases from V and 1 base from J; bases unmatched to any gene: 5. CDR1 is SGHAT and CDR2 is FQNNGV in the germline V gene. The CDR3 DNA reads TGTGCCAGCAGCTCCGACAGGGGATTTAACTATGGCTACACCTTC. It is translated as CASSSDRGFNYGYTF.

The V and J genes are TRBV7-2 and TRBJ2-5; 10 bases align to TRBD2. The CDR3 spans 16 residues. Unmatched junction bases numbered 10, after V lost 2 bases and J lost 7 bases. CDR1 is SGHTA, CDR2 FQGNSA, per germline. CDR3 nucleotide sequence: TGTGCCAGCAGCTTAATGAGCGGGAGGGGTCAGGGGACCCAGTACTTC. Translating gives CASSLMSGRGQGTQYF.

The V and J genes are TRBV5-6 and TRBJ2-6; no firm D call. The V end was cut by 1 base, the J end by 0 bases, with 11 bases between. The germline V gene encodes CDR1 SGHDT and CDR2 YYEEEE. This CDR3 has 17 residues. The CDR3 is CASSLRQLSSGANVLTF. Here the CDR3 DNA reads TGTGCCAGCAGCTTGAGGCAGCTTAGCTCTGGGGCCAACGTCCTGACTTTC.

The chain is built from TRBV28 and TRBJ2-3; unclear D gene. The germline CDR1 and CDR2 sequences are MDHEN and SYDVKM. With 4 bases removed from V and 3 bases from J, the gap between germline ends came to 14 bases. There are 15 residues in the CDR3. CDR3 protein: CASSSPPPRTDTQYF. The CDR3 DNA reads TGTGCCAGCAGTTCTCCCCCCCCCAGGACAGATACGCAGTATTTT.

The V call is TRBV29-1, the J call TRBJ2-1; D is perhaps TRBD2 (6 bases). V lost 4 bases to trimming and J lost 1 base, with 8 bases between them. The CDR3 consists of 13 residues. The germline gives CDR1 SQVTM, CDR2 ANQGSEA. The CDR3 DNA follows: TGCAGCGTTGTTAGCGGTTCCTACAATGAGCAGTTCTTC. This gives the protein CSVVSGSYNEQFF.

The V and J genes are TRBV5-4 and TRBJ2-1, with D maybe TRBD2 (6 bases). Germline CDR1 SGHNT, CDR2 YYREEE (reference sequence). This CDR3 contains 15 residues. The V and J ends lost 2 bases and 2 bases respectively, with 11 bases between them. DNA for the CDR3: TGTGCCAGCAGCTTCCGGGGGTCCCCCTACAATGAGCAGTTCTTC. Amino acids: CASSFRGSPYNEQFF. The full variable domain, rest sourced from reference TRBV5-4 and TRBJ2-1, is ETGVTQSPTHLIKTRGQQVTLRCSSQSGHNTVSWYQQALGQGPQFIFQYYREEENGRGNFPPRFSGLQFPNYSSELNVNALELDDSALYLCASSFRGSPYNEQFFGPGTRLTVL.

V usage is TRBV10-3 and J usage is TRBJ2-5; the match to TRBD1 covers 8 bases. The CDR3 runs 16 residues. V lost 2 bases to trimming and J lost 6 bases; unmatched junction nucleotides: 11. The germline V gene encodes CDR1 ENHRY and CDR2 SYGVKD. CDR3 in amino acids: CAISEAEIDRGQTQYF. CDR3 nucleotides: TGTGCCATCAGTGAGGCTGAAATCGACAGGGGACAGACCCAGTACTTC.

This chain joins TRBV28 and TRBJ1-6; 7 positions match TRBD1. Germline V CDR1 and CDR2: MDHEN, SYDVKM. The length of the CDR3 is 14 residues. The trim removed 4 bases at V and 9 bases at J, leaving 6 bases unmatched. CDR3 nucleotide sequence: TGTGCCAGCAGTTGGACAGGAGGGAGTTCACCCCTCCACTTT. Translation gives CASSWTGGSSPLHF.

This sequence joins TRBV11-2 and TRBJ1-5; the D gene is possibly TRBD1 (6 bases). CDR1 is SGHAT and CDR2 is FQNNGV in the germline V gene. CDR3 length: 13 amino acids. V was cut by 5 bases and J by 6 bases, with 11 bases left in between. The CDR3 sequence: CASSPARGQPQHF. For the CDR3, the DNA is TGTGCCAGCAGCCCAGCCAGGGGTCAGCCCCAGCATTTT. The full variable domain, with the rest looked up from reference TRBV11-2 and TRBJ1-5, is EAGVAQSPRYKIIEKRQSVAFWCNPISGHATLYWYQQILGQGPKLLIQFQNNGVVDDSQLPKDRFSAERLKGVDSTLKIQPAKLEDSAVYLCASSPARGQPQHFGDGTRLSIL.

The chain uses TRBV19 and TRBJ2-5; D is tentatively TRBD1 or TRBD2 (5 bases each). CDR3 length: 13 residues. The V and J ends lost 7 bases and 1 base respectively, with 10 bases between them. CDR1 and CDR2 from the germline V gene are LNHDA and SQIVND (reference sequence). The CDR3 sequence: CASNPRGQETQYF. In nucleotides, the CDR3 is TGTGCCAGTAACCCGAGGGGCCAAGAGACCCAGTACTTC. Drawing the rest from reference TRBV19 and TRBJ2-5, the complete variable domain is DGGITQSPKYLFRKEGQNVTLSCEQNLNHDAMYWYRQDPGQGLRLIYYSQIVNDFQKGDIAEGYSVSREKKESFPLTVTSAQKNPTAFYLCASNPRGQETQYFGPGTRLLVL.

V gene TRBV14 combines with J gene TRBJ2-1, with D perhaps matching TRBD1 or TRBD2 (6 bases each). CDR1 and CDR2 from the germline V gene are SGHDN and FVKESK. V was cut by 1 base and J by 9 bases, with 10 bases left in between. The CDR3 runs to 13 residues. The CDR3 DNA is TGTGCCAGCAGCCAAGCTCGGGGGCCTGAGCAGTTCTTC. It yields the protein CASSQARGPEQFF.

J is TRBJ1-4 and V is TRBV7-2; D might be TRBD1 (5 bases). Germline CDR1 SGHTA, CDR2 FQGNSA. V was pared by 5 bases and J by 7 bases, with 14 bases between. The CDR3 length is 14 residues. CDR3 residues: CASSARGVGEKLFF. The CDR3 DNA follows: TGTGCCAGCAGCGCACGAGGGGTGGGTGAAAAACTGTTTTTT. Full variable domain (rest looked up from reference TRBV7-2 and TRBJ1-4): GAGVSQSPSNKVTEKGKDVELRCDPISGHTALYWYRQSLGQGLEFLIYFQGNSAPDKSGLPSDRFSAERTGGSVSTLTIQRTQQEDSAVYLCASSARGVGEKLFFGSGTQLSVL.

The chain employs TRBV7-2 and TRBJ2-5; a possible D gene is TRBD2 (5 bases). Trimming removed 1 base from V and 5 bases from J, with 8 bases in between. Germline-derived CDR1 and CDR2 are SGHTA and FQGNSA. This CDR3 has 13 amino acids. Here the CDR3 reads CASSLGWRETQYF. The CDR3 DNA follows: TGTGCCAGCAGCTTAGGATGGAGGGAGACCCAGTACTTC.

The rearrangement joins TRBV18 to TRBJ2-3, with 8 bases matching TRBD2. The germline CDR1 and CDR2 sequences are KGHSH and LQKENI. The V gene end was trimmed by 1 base and the J gene end by 1 base; junction bases not matched to a gene: 7. The CDR3 is made up of 17 amino acids. The CDR3 sequence: CASSPRTSGAGTDTQYF. CDR3 sequence (DNA): TGTGCCAGCTCACCACGCACTAGCGGAGCCGGCACAGATACGCAGTATTTT.

The chain links TRBV7-2 to TRBJ2-1; 13 nucleotides match TRBD2. CDR1 and CDR2 from the germline V gene are SGHTA and FQGNSA. Germline trimming cut 5 bases from V and 10 bases from J; bases unmatched to any gene: 14. The CDR3 spans 17 residues. The CDR3 loop is CASSPGGLAGSRGEQFF. The DNA for the CDR3 is TGTGCCAGCAGCCCAGGGGGACTAGCGGGGTCCCGGGGAGAGCAGTTCTTC.

The J gene is TRBJ2-1, the V gene TRBV29-1; 12 nucleotides match TRBD2. The CDR3 sequence is 17 residues long. Germline trimming cut 6 bases from V and 9 bases from J; bases unmatched to any gene: 18. The germline gives CDR1 SQVTM, CDR2 ANQGSEA. This chain's CDR3 is CSVGTGYRTSGTGEQFF. CDR3 nucleotide sequence: TGCAGCGTCGGGACAGGGTATAGGACTAGCGGGACTGGTGAGCAGTTCTTC.

J is TRBJ2-1 and V is TRBV13; 12 nucleotides line up with TRBD2. CDR3 length equals 19 residues. Germline V gives CDR1 PRHDT, CDR2 FYEKMQ (reference sequence). V was pared by 2 bases and J by 8 bases, with 16 bases of the junction left unmatched. The CDR3 nucleotides are TGTGCCAGCAGCTTAAGATATGTTGAGACTAGCGGGAGCGCCTATGAGCAGTTCTTC. Translated, it gives CASSLRYVETSGSAYEQFF.

This chain connects TRBV7-2 to TRBJ2-7; no reliable D call. CDR1 and CDR2 (germline): SGHTA, FQGNSA. Trimming left V 5 bases short and J 0 bases short, with 8 bases between. The CDR3 contains 13 residues. Here the CDR3 DNA reads TGTGCCAGCAGCCCACCGAGCTCCTACGAGCAGTACTTC. It specifies CASSPPSSYEQYF.

The rearrangement joins TRBV7-2 to TRBJ2-3; 12 positions match TRBD1. The germline CDR1 and CDR2 sequences are SGHTA and FQGNSA. This CDR3 is 15 amino acids long. The junction had 4 bases not matched to a gene; V was cut back by 3 bases and J by 6 bases. CDR3 sequence (DNA): TGTGCCAGCAGCTTGCTGGGACAGGGGGCGGATACGCAGTATTTT. Residues: CASSLLGQGADTQYF. Supplemented by reference TRBV7-2 and TRBJ2-3, the full variable domain reads GAGVSQSPSNKVTEKGKDVELRCDPISGHTALYWYRQSLGQGLEFLIYFQGNSAPDKSGLPSDRFSAERTGGSVSTLTIQRTQQEDSAVYLCASSLLGQGADTQYFGPGTRLTVL.

The chain combines TRBV9 with TRBJ1-2, with TRBD1 as a possible D gene (5 bases). Trimming took off 2 bases at V and 0 bases at J, with 8 bases between the two ends. CDR3 length equals 14 residues. Per germline, CDR1 SGDLS and CDR2 YYNGEE. The CDR3 DNA sequence: TGTGCCAGCAGCGTGATGACAGCTAACTATGGCTACACCTTC. Encoded protein: CASSVMTANYGYTF.

This clone was observed a single time. The V call is TRBV29-1, the J call TRBJ2-6; the D is unclear. This CDR3 region has 13 residues. V lost 6 bases, J lost 0 bases, and 6 bases lay in between. Germline assignment: CDR1 SQVTM and CDR2 ANQGSEA. The CDR3: CSVSVSGANVLTF. CDR3 bases: TGCAGCGTATCCGTCTCTGGGGCCAACGTCCTGACTTTC.

The rearrangement uses TRBV28 and TRBJ1-1; no clear D. Trimming left V 11 bases short and J 0 bases short, with 13 bases between. The germline CDR1 and CDR2 sequences are MDHEN and SYDVKM. The CDR3 contains 13 residues. CDR3 sequence reads: CAGKQTVNTEAFF. CDR3 sequence (DNA): TGTGCCGGCAAGCAGACGGTGAACACTGAAGCTTTCTTT.

The chain is built from TRBV6-1 and TRBJ1-4, with 7 bases lining up with TRBD1. The CDR3 totals 14 residues. CDR1 is MNHNS, CDR2 SASEGT, per germline. V trimming: 8 bases; J trimming: 6 bases; junction bases outside the gene matches: 9. As DNA, the CDR3 is TGTGCCAGCCGACCGGTACAGGGGCATGAAAAACTGTTTTTT. It is translated as CASRPVQGHEKLFF.

V gene TRBV27 combines with J gene TRBJ2-7; D is perhaps TRBD2 (5 bases). The CDR3 is 15 amino acids. Germline values: CDR1 MNHEY, CDR2 SMNVEV (reference sequence). The V end lost 3 bases, the J end lost 1 base, and 13 bases lay between the germline ends. CDR3 in amino acids: CASSFSGRVSYEQYF. As DNA, the CDR3 is TGTGCCAGCAGTTTCTCTGGGCGGGTATCCTACGAGCAGTACTTC.